Following are 21 T cell receptor beta chains from one sample sequenced in a study of human T cells and chemical hapten exposure. MiXCR, run by TCRdb on the RACE reads, gives a single entry per CDR3 protein. The table records about 95,000 distinct CDR3 sequences, about an eighth of them present only once. Described time point: patch test 2, 6 weeks after DPC sensitization. Noted treatment: therapeutic diphenylcyclopropenone sensitization with weekly scalp DPC. The sample consisted of whole blood, taken in connection with sensitization to the hapten diphenylcyclopropenone (DPC). Receptors were obtained from a woman in her thirties or forties with alopecia areata. Some clones in this sample may be carry-over from other donors' samples.

The genes are TRBV25-1 and TRBJ2-2; D remains unclear. The ends were cut back, 7 bases at V and 1 base at J, with 16 bases in the middle. The germline gives CDR1 MGHDK, CDR2 SYGVNS. The CDR3 length is 16 residues. CDR3 amino acids: CASTPGSVKNTGELFF. The CDR3 DNA reads as TGTGCCAGCACCCCGGGCTCGGTGAAGAACACCGGGGAGCTGTTTTTT.

This clonotype showed up many times. This chain connects TRBV3-1 to TRBJ2-1; D is possibly TRBD1 (6 bases). The CDR3 runs 12 residues. Trimming removed 4 bases at V and 13 bases at J, with 14 bases between. In germline, CDR1 is LGHDT, CDR2 YNNKEL (reference sequence). The CDR3 protein is CASSPTRQVQFF. CDR3 nucleotides: TGTGCCAGCAGCCCGACGAGACAGGTTCAGTTCTTC.

This chain links TRBV5-4 with TRBJ2-5; no clear D gene. The CDR3 covers 12 residues. CDR1 and CDR2 from the germline V gene are SGHNT and YYREEE (reference sequence). Trimming shortened V by 4 bases and J by 4 bases, and 8 bases separated the two germline ends. The chain's CDR3 is CASSLLSETQYF. DNA for the CDR3: TGTGCCAGCAGCCTCCTCTCAGAGACCCAGTACTTC.

Concerning this clonotype: A read error is possible here, since a much larger clone lies one base away. CDR3 sequence reads: CASSFRNGGGYTF. The CDR3 bases are TGTGCCAGCAGTTTCAGAAACGGGGGAGGCTACACCTTC. This chain uses TRBV27 with TRBJ1-2; D is perhaps TRBD1 (5 bases). The germline V gene encodes CDR1 MNHEY and CDR2 SMNVEV (reference sequence). Trimming left V 3 bases short and J 8 bases short, with 13 bases between. The CDR3 consists of 13 residues.

The gene calls are TRBV10-3 and TRBJ2-1, with 7 bases matching TRBD2. Germline V gene lookup returns CDR1 ENHRY and CDR2 SYGVKD. J was trimmed by 12 bases and V by 4 bases; bases with no gene match: 12. The CDR3 covers 14 residues. CDR3 sequence reads: CAISGSPGEGGQFF. As DNA, the CDR3 is TGTGCCATCAGTGGATCGCCGGGGGAGGGAGGGCAGTTCTTC.

This clonotype was seen repeatedly, ten times or more. The gene calls are TRBV14 and TRBJ2-1; D is uncertain. Germline loops: CDR1 SGHDN, CDR2 FVKESK. The germline V and J ends were trimmed by 0 bases and 10 bases, with 16 bases remaining between them. The CDR3 spans 15 residues. The CDR3 DNA follows: TGTGCCAGCAGCCAAGATCCCCCCGCACGCGGAGAGCAGTTCTTC. It specifies CASSQDPPARGEQFF.

This clonotype was found many times. This chain connects TRBV12-3 or TRBV12-4 to TRBJ1-1; tentative D call: TRBD1 (6 bases). Trimming cost V 6 bases and J 6 bases, with 14 bases left between them. This CDR3 region has 13 residues. CDR3 in DNA: TGTGCCAGCAGCCGGGGACAAACCCCTGAAGCTTTCTTT. Encoded protein: CASSRGQTPEAFF.

V and J are TRBV6-2 or TRBV6-3 and TRBJ2-5; the match to TRBD1 covers 10 bases. The CDR3 extends over 13 amino acids. Germline V gene lookup returns CDR1 MNHEY and CDR2 SVGEGT. The V and J ends lost 8 bases and 6 bases, in that order; junction bases with no gene match: 6. The CDR3: CASGDRGRKTQYF. For the CDR3, the DNA is TGTGCCAGCGGAGACAGGGGGCGAAAGACCCAGTACTTC.

The chain is built from TRBV11-1 and TRBJ1-6; tentative D call: TRBD1 (5 bases). V was pared by 3 bases and J by 6 bases, with 6 bases between. From germline, CDR1 is SGHAT and CDR2 FQDESV (reference sequence). This CDR3 region has 13 residues. CDR3 bases: TGTGCCAGCAGCTTGGGACTTAATTCACCCCTCCACTTT. Its translation: CASSLGLNSPLHF.

This clonotype appeared many times. The chain is built from TRBV7-2 and TRBJ1-3; D not resolved. Germline-derived CDR1 and CDR2 are SGHTA and FQGNSA. The length of the CDR3 is 14 residues. V was cut by 6 bases and J by 2 bases, with 11 bases left in between. CDR3: CASRFPGTGNTIYF. CDR3 DNA: TGTGCCAGCAGATTCCCGGGCACTGGAAACACCATATATTTT.

This clonotype was recorded many times. The genes are TRBV5-1 and TRBJ2-7, with 9 bases matching TRBD1. This CDR3 contains 14 residues. V trimming: 3 bases; J trimming: 2 bases; junction bases outside the gene matches: 3. Germline loops: CDR1 SGHRS, CDR2 YFSETQ. CDR3 sequence: CASSSGQGPYEQYF. The CDR3 region has the DNA TGCGCCAGCAGCTCGGGACAGGGCCCCTACGAGCAGTACTTC.

This clonotype was detected a few times. This chain joins TRBV4-2 and TRBJ1-1; D call uncertain. Trimming pared 4 bases from V and 2 bases from J, leaving 11 bases between. This CDR3 is built from 14 residues. The germline gives CDR1 LGHNA, CDR2 YNFKEQ. The CDR3 here is CASSPEGSNTEAFF. DNA of the CDR3: TGTGCCAGCAGCCCAGAGGGCTCTAACACTGAAGCTTTCTTT.

Many counts were recorded for this clonotype. The chain uses TRBV24-1 and TRBJ2-3; D remains unclear. Trimming removed 3 bases at V and 6 bases at J, with 18 bases between. Germline V gene data show CDR1 as KGHDR and CDR2 as SFDVKD. This CDR3 spans 16 amino acids. CDR3 DNA: TGTGCCACCAGTGATCCCCGGCCAGGATCCAAGGATACGCAGTATTTT. This encodes CATSDPRPGSKDTQYF.

This clonotype was found many times. CDR3 amino acids: CASRLGLTGNQPQHF. The CDR3 DNA follows: TGTGCCAGCAGGCTCGGTCTGACGGGCAATCAGCCCCAGCATTTT. This chain connects TRBV7-8 to TRBJ1-5, with no clear D. Germline CDR1 is SGHVS and CDR2 is FQNEAQ. V dropped 6 bases and J dropped 2 bases, with 14 bases sitting between them. The CDR3 has 15 amino acids.

CDR3: CSASTGANTEAFF. As DNA, the CDR3 is TGCAGTGCCTCGACAGGGGCGAACACTGAAGCTTTCTTT. V usage is TRBV20-1 and J usage is TRBJ1-1, with TRBD1 matching over 8 bases. The CDR3 consists of 13 residues. Trimming at V came to 6 bases and at J to 1 base, leaving 4 bases not matched to a gene. Germline CDR1 and CDR2: DFQATT and SNEGSKA (reference sequence).

The chain uses TRBV28 and TRBJ1-1; D call uncertain. This CDR3 is 12 amino acids long. The germline V gene has CDR1 MDHEN and CDR2 SYDVKM. Trimming shortened V by 5 bases and J by 6 bases, and 10 bases separated the two germline ends. CDR3 residues: CASSPPGSEAFF. CDR3 nucleotide sequence: TGTGCCAGCAGTCCCCCGGGGTCTGAAGCTTTCTTT.

In this sample, this clonotype turned up many times. The chain carries TRBV20-1 and TRBJ2-6; D not resolved. V was shortened by 1 base and J by 1 base, with 5 bases between the two germline ends. This CDR3 has 14 residues. Germline V gives CDR1 DFQATT, CDR2 SNEGSKA (reference sequence). This CDR3 reads CSARGGSGANVLTF. The CDR3 bases are TGCAGTGCTAGAGGGGGATCTGGGGCCAACGTCCTGACTTTC.

The V call is TRBV11-2, the J call TRBJ2-5, with D perhaps TRBD1 or TRBD2 (6 bases each). The germline V gene has CDR1 SGHAT and CDR2 FQNNGV. This CDR3 comprises 16 residues. Trimming pared 0 bases from V and 5 bases from J, leaving 16 bases between. CDR3 bases: TGTGCCAGCAGCTTAGACGGAGGCCCGGGGGCCGAGACCCAGTACTTC. Its translation: CASSLDGGPGAETQYF.

This clonotype was counted ten times or more. The chain couples TRBV4-1 to TRBJ2-7, with TRBD2 as a possible D gene (5 bases). CDR1 and CDR2 (germline): MGHRA, YSYEKL. The CDR3 extends over 18 amino acids. The V gene lost 0 bases and the J gene lost 2 bases, with 20 bases spanning the gap. The CDR3 loop reads CASSQDIVAGLRPYEQYF. The DNA of the CDR3 is TGCGCCAGCAGCCAAGATATCGTGGCGGGTTTAAGGCCCTACGAGCAGTACTTC.

This chain joins TRBV20-1 and TRBJ2-2; D call uncertain. The V end was cut by 5 bases, the J end by 1 base, with 17 bases between. Per the germline V gene, CDR1 is DFQATT and CDR2 is SNEGSKA (reference sequence). This CDR3 contains 16 residues. CDR3 region: CSARARRAMNTGELFF. For the CDR3, the DNA is TGCAGTGCTCGGGCGCGAAGGGCGATGAACACCGGGGAGCTGTTTTTT.

V and J are TRBV3-1 and TRBJ1-1, with 7 bases aligning to TRBD1. CDR1 and CDR2 from the germline V gene are LGHDT and YNNKEL (reference sequence). The CDR3 runs 13 residues. The J segment lost 5 bases and the V segment lost 9 bases, leaving 9 bases of the junction unmatched. Here the CDR3 reads CASKSQGPTEAFF. The CDR3 DNA is TGTGCCAGTAAATCACAGGGGCCAACTGAAGCTTTCTTT.